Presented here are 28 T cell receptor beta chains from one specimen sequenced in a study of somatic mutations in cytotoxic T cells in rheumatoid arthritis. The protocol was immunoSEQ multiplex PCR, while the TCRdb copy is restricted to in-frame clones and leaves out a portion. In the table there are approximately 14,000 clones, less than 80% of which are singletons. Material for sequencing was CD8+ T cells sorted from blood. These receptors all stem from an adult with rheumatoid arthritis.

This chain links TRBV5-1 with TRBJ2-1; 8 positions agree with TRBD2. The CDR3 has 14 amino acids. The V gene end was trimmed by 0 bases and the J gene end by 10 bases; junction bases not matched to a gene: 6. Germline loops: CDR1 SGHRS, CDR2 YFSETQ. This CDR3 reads CASSLEPSGQEQFF. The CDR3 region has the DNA TGCGCCAGCAGCTTGGAACCTAGCGGGCAAGAGCAGTTCTTC.

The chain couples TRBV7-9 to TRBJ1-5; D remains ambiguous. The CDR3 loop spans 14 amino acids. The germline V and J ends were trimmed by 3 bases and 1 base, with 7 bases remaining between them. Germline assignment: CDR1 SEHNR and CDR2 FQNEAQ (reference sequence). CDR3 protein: CASSLSESNQPQHF. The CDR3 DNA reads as TGTGCCAGCAGCTTGTCTGAAAGCAATCAGCCCCAGCATTTT. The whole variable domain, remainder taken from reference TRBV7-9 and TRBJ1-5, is DTGVSQNPRHKITKRGQNVTFRCDPISEHNRLYWYRQTLGQGPEFLTYFQNEAQLEKSRLLSDRFSAERPKGSFSTLEIQRTEQGDSAMYLCASSLSESNQPQHFGDGTRLSIL.

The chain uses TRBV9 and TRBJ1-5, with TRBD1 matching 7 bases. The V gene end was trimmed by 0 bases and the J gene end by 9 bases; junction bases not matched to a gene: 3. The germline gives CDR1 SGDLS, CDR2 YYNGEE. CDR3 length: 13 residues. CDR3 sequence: CASSVGTGRPQHF. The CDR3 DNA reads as TGTGCCAGCAGCGTAGGGACAGGAAGGCCCCAGCATTTT. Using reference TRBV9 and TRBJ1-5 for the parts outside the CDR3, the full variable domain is DSGVTQTPKHLITATGQRVTLRCSPRSGDLSVYWYQQSLDQGLQFLIQYYNGEERAKGNILERFSAQQFPDLHSELNLSSLELGDSALYFCASSVGTGRPQHFGDGTRLSIL.

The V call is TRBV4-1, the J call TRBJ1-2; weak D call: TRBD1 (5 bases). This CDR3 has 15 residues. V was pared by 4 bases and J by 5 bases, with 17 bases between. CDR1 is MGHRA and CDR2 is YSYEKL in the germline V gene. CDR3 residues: CASSPEEQGSYGYTF. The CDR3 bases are TGCGCCAGCAGCCCGGAGGAGCAGGGTTCATATGGCTACACCTTC.

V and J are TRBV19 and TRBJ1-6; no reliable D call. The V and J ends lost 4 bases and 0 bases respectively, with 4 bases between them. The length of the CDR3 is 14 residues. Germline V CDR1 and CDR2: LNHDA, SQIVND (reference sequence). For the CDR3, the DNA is TGTGCCAGTAGTAGCGCCTCCTATAATTCACCCCTCCACTTT. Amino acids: CASSSASYNSPLHF.

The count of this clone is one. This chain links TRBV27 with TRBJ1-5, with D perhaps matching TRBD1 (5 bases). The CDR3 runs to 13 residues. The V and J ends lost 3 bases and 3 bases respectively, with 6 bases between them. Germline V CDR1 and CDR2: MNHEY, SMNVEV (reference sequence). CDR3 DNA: TGTGCCAGCAGTTTGGGGCCCAATCAGCCCCAGCATTTT. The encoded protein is CASSLGPNQPQHF.

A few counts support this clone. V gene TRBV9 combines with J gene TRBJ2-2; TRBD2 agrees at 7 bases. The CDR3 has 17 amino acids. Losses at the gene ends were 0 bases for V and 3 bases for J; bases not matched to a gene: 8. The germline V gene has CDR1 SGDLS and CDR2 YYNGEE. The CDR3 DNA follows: TGTGCCAGCAGCGTAGCCAAGTCGGGAGGATACACCGGGGAGCTGTTTTTT. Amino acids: CASSVAKSGGYTGELFF.

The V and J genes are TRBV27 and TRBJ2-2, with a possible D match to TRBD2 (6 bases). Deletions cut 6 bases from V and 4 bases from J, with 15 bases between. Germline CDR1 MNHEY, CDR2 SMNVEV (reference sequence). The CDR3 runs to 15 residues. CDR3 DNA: TGTGCCAGCAGGGGGGTCGGGGGAGGCACCGGGGAGCTGTTTTTT. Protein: CASRGVGGGTGELFF.

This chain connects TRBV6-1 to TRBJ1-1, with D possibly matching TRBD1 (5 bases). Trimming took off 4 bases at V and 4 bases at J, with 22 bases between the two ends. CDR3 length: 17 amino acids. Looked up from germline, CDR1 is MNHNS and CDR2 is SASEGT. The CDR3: CASSGLAGTASGTEAFF. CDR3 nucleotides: TGTGCCAGCAGTGGACTTGCCGGGACGGCGTCCGGCACTGAAGCTTTCTTT.

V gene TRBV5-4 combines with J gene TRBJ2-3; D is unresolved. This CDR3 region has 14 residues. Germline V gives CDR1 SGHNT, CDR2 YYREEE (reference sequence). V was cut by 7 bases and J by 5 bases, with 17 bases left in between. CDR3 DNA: TGTGCCAGCCAATCTGGTGGCAGGAGAGATACGCAGTATTTT. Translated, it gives CASQSGGRRDTQYF.

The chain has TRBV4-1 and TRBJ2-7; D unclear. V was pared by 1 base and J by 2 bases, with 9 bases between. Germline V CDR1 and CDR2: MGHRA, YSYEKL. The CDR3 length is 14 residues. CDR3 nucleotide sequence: TGCGCCAGCAGCCAAGGTAGCCTCCCCTACGAGCAGTACTTC. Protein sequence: CASSQGSLPYEQYF.

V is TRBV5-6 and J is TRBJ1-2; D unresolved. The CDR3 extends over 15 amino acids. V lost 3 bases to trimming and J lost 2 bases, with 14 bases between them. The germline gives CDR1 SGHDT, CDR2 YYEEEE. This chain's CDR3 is CASSSPTPENYGYTF. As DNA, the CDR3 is TGTGCCAGCAGCTCTCCGACCCCGGAGAACTATGGCTACACCTTC.

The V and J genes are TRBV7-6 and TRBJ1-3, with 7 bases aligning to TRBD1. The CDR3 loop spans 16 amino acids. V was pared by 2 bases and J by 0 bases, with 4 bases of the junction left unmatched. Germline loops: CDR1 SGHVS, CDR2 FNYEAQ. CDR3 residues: CASSLSTGPSGNTIYF. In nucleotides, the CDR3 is TGTGCCAGCAGCTTATCGACAGGGCCCTCTGGAAACACCATATATTTT. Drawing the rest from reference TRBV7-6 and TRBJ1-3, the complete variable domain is GAGVSQSPRYKVTKRGQDVALRCDPISGHVSLYWYRQALGQGPEFLTYFNYEAQQDKSGLPNDRFSAERPEGSISTLTIQRTEQRDSAMYRCASSLSTGPSGNTIYFGEGSWLTVV.

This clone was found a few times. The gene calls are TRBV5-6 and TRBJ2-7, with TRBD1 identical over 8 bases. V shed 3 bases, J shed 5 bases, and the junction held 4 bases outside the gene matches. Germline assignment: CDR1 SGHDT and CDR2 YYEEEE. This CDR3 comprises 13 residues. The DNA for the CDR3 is TGTGCCAGCAGCTCGACAGGGGACAACGAGCAGTACTTC. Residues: CASSSTGDNEQYF.

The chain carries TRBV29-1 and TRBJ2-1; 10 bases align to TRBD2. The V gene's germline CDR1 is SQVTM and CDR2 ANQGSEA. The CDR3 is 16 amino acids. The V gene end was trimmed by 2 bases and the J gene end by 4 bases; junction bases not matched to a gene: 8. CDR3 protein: CSVEPPPSGGYNEQFF. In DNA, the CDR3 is TGCAGCGTTGAACCCCCCCCTAGCGGGGGATACAATGAGCAGTTCTTC.

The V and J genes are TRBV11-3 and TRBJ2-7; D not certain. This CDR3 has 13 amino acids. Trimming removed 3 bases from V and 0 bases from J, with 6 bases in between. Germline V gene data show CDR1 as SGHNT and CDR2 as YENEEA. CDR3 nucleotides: TGTGCCAGCAGCTTTTCTGGCTCCTACGAGCAGTACTTC. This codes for CASSFSGSYEQYF.

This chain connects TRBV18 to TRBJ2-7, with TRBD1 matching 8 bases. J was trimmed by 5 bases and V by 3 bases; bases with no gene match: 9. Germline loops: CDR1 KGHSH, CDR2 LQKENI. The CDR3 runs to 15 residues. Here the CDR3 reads CASSPSAGGRDEQYF. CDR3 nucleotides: TGTGCCAGCTCACCGTCCGCAGGGGGCCGGGACGAGCAGTACTTC.

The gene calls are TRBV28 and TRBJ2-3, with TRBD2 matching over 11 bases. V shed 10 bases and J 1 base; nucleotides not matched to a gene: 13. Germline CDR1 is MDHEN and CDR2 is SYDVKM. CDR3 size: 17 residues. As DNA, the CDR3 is TGTGCCACGATACTAGCGGGGGCCCCAGTGGGCACAGATACGCAGTATTTT. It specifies CATILAGAPVGTDTQYF.

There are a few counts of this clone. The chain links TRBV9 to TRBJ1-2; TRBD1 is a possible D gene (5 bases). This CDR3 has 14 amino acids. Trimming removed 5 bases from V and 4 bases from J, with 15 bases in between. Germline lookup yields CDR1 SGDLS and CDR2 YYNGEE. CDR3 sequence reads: CASRPQGGSYGYTF. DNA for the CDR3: TGTGCCAGCAGACCTCAGGGAGGGAGCTATGGCTACACCTTC.

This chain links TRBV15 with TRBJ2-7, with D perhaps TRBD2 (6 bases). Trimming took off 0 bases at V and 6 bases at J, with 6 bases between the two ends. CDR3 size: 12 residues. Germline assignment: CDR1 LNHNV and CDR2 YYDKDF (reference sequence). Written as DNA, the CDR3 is TGTGCCACCAGCAGAGACGGGAGCGAGCAGTACTTC. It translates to CATSRDGSEQYF.

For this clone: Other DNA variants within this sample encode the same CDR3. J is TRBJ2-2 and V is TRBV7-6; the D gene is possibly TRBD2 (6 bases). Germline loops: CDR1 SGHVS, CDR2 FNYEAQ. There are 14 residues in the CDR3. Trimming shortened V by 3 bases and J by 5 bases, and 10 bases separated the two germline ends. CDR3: CASSLGGGTGELFF. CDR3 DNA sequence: TGTGCCAGCAGCTTGGGGGGAGGTACCGGGGAGCTGTTTTTT.

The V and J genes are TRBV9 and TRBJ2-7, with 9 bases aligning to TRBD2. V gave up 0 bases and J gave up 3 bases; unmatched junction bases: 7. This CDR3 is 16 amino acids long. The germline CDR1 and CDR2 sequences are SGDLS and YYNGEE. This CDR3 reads CASSVGKAGGLYEQYF. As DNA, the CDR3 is TGTGCCAGCAGCGTAGGGAAAGCGGGGGGACTCTACGAGCAGTACTTC.

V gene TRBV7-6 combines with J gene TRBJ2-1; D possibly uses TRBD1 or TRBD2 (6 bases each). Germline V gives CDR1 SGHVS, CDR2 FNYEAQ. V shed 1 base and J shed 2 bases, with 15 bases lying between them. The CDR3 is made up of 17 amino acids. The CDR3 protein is CASSLEMGGRAYNEQFF. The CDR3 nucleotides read TGTGCCAGCAGCTTAGAGATGGGGGGCAGGGCCTACAATGAGCAGTTCTTC.

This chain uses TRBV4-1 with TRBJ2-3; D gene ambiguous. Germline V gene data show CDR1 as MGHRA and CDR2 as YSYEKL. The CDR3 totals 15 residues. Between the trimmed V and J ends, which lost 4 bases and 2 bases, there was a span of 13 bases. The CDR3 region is CASSLPVGNTDTQYF. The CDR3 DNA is TGCGCCAGCAGCCTCCCGGTGGGCAACACAGATACGCAGTATTTT.

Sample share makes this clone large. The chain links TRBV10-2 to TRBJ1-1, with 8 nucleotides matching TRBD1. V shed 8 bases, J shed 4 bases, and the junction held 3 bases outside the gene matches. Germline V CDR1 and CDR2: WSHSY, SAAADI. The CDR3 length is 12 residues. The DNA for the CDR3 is TGCGCCAGCTGCCAGGGGGCCACTGAAGCTTTCTTT. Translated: CASCQGATEAFF.

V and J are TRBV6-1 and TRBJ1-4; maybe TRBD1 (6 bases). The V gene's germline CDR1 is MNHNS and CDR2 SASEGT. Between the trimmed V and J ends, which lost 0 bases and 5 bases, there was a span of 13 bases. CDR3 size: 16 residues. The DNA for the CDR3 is TGTGCCAGCAGTGAAGCCTTGTCAGGGGTAAATGAAAAACTGTTTTTT. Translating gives CASSEALSGVNEKLFF.

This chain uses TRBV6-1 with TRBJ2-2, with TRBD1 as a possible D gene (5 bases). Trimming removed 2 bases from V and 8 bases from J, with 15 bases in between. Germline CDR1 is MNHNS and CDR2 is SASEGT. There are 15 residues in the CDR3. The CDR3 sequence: CASSERGGVGGELFF. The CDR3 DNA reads TGTGCCAGCAGTGAAAGGGGCGGAGTCGGAGGGGAGCTGTTTTTT.

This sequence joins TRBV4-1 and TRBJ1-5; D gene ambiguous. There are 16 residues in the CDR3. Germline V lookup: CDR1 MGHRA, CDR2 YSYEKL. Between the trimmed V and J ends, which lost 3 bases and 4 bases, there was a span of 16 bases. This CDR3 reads CASSHLETGSNQPQHF. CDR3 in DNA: TGCGCCAGCAGCCATCTGGAGACCGGGTCTAATCAGCCCCAGCATTTT.